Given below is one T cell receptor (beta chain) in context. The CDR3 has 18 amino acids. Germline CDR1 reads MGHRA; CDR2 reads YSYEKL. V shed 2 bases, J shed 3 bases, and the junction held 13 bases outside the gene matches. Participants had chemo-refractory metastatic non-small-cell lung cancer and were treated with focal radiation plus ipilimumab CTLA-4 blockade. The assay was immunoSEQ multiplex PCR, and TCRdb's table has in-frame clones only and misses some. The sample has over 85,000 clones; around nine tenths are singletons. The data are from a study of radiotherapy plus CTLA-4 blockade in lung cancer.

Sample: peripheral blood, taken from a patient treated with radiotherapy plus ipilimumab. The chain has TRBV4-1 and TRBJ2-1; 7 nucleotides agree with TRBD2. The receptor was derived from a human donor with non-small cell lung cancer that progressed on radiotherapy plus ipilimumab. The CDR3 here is CASSQFKVREGLYNEQFF. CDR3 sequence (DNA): TGCGCCAGCAGCCAATTTAAGGTGAGGGAGGGCCTCTACAATGAGCAGTTCTTC.